This T cell receptor (beta chain) was sequenced in a study of neurological immune-mediated disorders. Overall study context: Of the 34 patients with multiple sclerosis, some 31 had relapsing-remitting MS, whereas the remaining 3 had secondary progressive MS.

This clonotype was picked up many times. Its specificity is not known. Findings and caveats of the study: Patients with HTLV-1-associated myelopathy showed the most TCR clonal expansion. Those with multiple sclerosis showed the least, falling below healthy controls. No link was found between any clinical or MRI feature and the multiple sclerosis repertoire cluster. No CDR3 amino acid sequences recurred among expanded clones across subjects, suggesting private repertoires in all groups.

From the 5' RACE reads, TCRdb called clonotypes with MiXCR, one entry per CDR3 protein. The data contain tens of thousands of distinct CDR3 sequences, around 3.6% of them singletons. Per germline, CDR1 SQVTM and CDR2 ANQGSEA. The V gene end was trimmed by 8 bases and the J gene end by 1 base; junction bases not matched to a gene: 4. The CDR3 is 13 residues long. The specimen was PBMCs. This clonotype originated in a man aged 30 to 45 with multiple sclerosis. The rearrangement joins TRBV29-1 to TRBJ1-1, with 10 bases matching TRBD1. The CDR3 loop is CSLDRGANTEAFF. CDR3 nucleotides: TGCAGCTTGGACAGGGGGGCGAACACTGAAGCTTTCTTT. The full variable domain, with the rest looked up from reference TRBV29-1 and TRBJ1-1, is SAVISQKPSRDICQRGTSLTIQCQVDSQVTMMFWYRQQPGQSLTLIATANQGSEATYESGFVIDKFPISRPNLTFSTLTVSNMSPEDSSIYLCSLDRGANTEAFFGQGTRLTVV.